This passage covers 32 T cell receptor beta chains from one sample sequenced in a study of long-term antiretroviral therapy in people with HIV. They ran version v3.0 of the immunoSEQ assay at survey level. Assay used: immunoSEQ multiplex PCR; TCRdb lists only in-frame clones, some missing. The sample includes around 16,000 clones, approximately 80% of them seen just once. This specimen was unsorted PBMCs, taken approximately 3.2 years after starting antiretroviral therapy. The receptors come from a woman aged 40 to 50 with HIV.

V usage is TRBV6-5 and J usage is TRBJ1-2, with 9 bases that match TRBD1. CDR3 length: 14 residues. CDR1 is MNHEY and CDR2 is SVGAGI in the germline V gene. With 4 bases clipped from V and 5 bases from J, the junction kept 5 bases outside the gene matches. CDR3 bases: TGTGCCAGCAGTTCCCCCGGACAGGGGTATGGCTACACCTTC. This translates into CASSSPGQGYGYTF.

The V call is TRBV10-3, the J call TRBJ1-1; no clear D. This CDR3 region has 15 residues. Germline-derived CDR1 and CDR2 are ENHRY and SYGVKD. Trimming took off 2 bases at V and 5 bases at J, with 15 bases between the two ends. The CDR3 coding sequence is TGTGCCATCAGTGAGAATTCTGGGGTTGGAACTGAAGCTTTCTTT. It codes for CAISENSGVGTEAFF.

The J gene is TRBJ2-1, the V gene TRBV5-5; the D gene is possibly TRBD1 (6 bases). With 6 bases removed from V and 0 bases from J, the gap between germline ends came to 16 bases. The CDR3 sequence is 16 residues long. The germline gives CDR1 SGHKS, CDR2 YYEKEE (reference sequence). The CDR3 reads CASNKEGTYSYNEQFF. CDR3 DNA: TGTGCCAGCAACAAAGAAGGGACATACTCCTACAATGAGCAGTTCTTC.

The gene calls are TRBV5-1 and TRBJ2-3; 12 bases map to TRBD2. Germline CDR1 is SGHRS and CDR2 is YFSETQ. The length of the CDR3 is 16 residues. Losses at the gene ends were 0 bases for V and 1 base for J; bases not matched to a gene: 0. The CDR3: CASSLGLAGGTDTQYF. The CDR3 nucleotides are TGCGCCAGCAGCTTGGGACTAGCGGGAGGCACAGATACGCAGTATTTT.

The chain has TRBV14 and TRBJ2-3, with 7 bases that match TRBD2. After removal of 3 bases from V and 1 base from J, the junction contained 7 bases not matched to a gene. The germline gives CDR1 SGHDN, CDR2 FVKESK. The CDR3 consists of 16 residues. The CDR3 reads CASSQGSGWGTDTQYF. CDR3 nucleotide sequence: TGTGCCAGCAGCCAGGGTAGCGGGTGGGGCACAGATACGCAGTATTTT.

The chain employs TRBV5-1 and TRBJ1-3, with unresolved D. The CDR3 consists of 17 residues. Germline V lookup: CDR1 SGHRS, CDR2 YFSETQ. Trimming removed 0 bases at V and 0 bases at J, with 13 bases between. Here the CDR3 reads CASSLGGLELSGNTIYF. The CDR3 DNA sequence: TGCGCCAGCAGCTTGGGAGGGCTCGAACTCTCTGGAAACACCATATATTTT.

Here the CDR3 reads CASRDYTDTQYF. The DNA of the CDR3 is TGTGCCAGCAGGGACTACACAGATACGCAGTATTTT. The gene calls are TRBV27 and TRBJ2-3, with D possibly being TRBD2 (6 bases). The CDR3 is 12 residues long. Germline-derived CDR1 and CDR2 are MNHEY and SMNVEV (reference sequence). Trimming left V 6 bases short and J 2 bases short, with 6 bases between.

Only a few counts were recorded for this clone. The genes are TRBV7-9 and TRBJ2-7; D not certain. Per germline, CDR1 SEHNR and CDR2 FQNEAQ (reference sequence). The CDR3 consists of 11 residues. Deletions cut 2 bases from V and 11 bases from J, with 10 bases between. CDR3 nucleotides: TGTGCCAGCAGCTTATCGTCTGAGGAGTACTTC. Translated: CASSLSSEEYF. The variable domain in full, with the rest retrieved from reference TRBV7-9 and TRBJ2-7, is DTGVSQNPRHKITKRGQNVTFRCDPISEHNRLYWYRQTLGQGPEFLTYFQNEAQLEKSRLLSDRFSAERPKGSFSTLEIQRTEQGDSAMYLCASSLSSEEYFGPGTRLTVT.

The chain has TRBV27 and TRBJ1-3; possibly TRBD1 for D (6 bases). Looked up from germline, CDR1 is MNHEY and CDR2 is SMNVEV (reference sequence). CDR3 length: 18 residues. Trimming pared 0 bases from V and 0 bases from J, leaving 15 bases between. Written as DNA, the CDR3 is TGTGCCAGCAGTTTATCGGGCAGGGGAACTCTCTCTGGAAACACCATATATTTT. Its translation: CASSLSGRGTLSGNTIYF.

V usage is TRBV14 and J usage is TRBJ1-4; 7 nucleotides align to TRBD1. This CDR3 contains 17 residues. V lost 3 bases, J lost 3 bases, and 10 bases stayed unmatched. Germline lookup yields CDR1 SGHDN and CDR2 FVKESK. DNA of the CDR3: TGTGCCAGCAGCCAGCTTCAGGGGGGGGTAGCTAATGAAAAACTGTTTTTT. It specifies CASSQLQGGVANEKLFF.

This chain uses TRBV19 with TRBJ2-7; 10 positions agree with TRBD2. V lost 5 bases and J lost 2; bases outside the gene matches: 6. Germline lookup yields CDR1 LNHDA and CDR2 SQIVND (reference sequence). This CDR3 contains 15 residues. The CDR3 reads CASSAGLAAPYEQYF. The DNA for the CDR3 is TGTGCCAGTAGTGCCGGACTAGCGGCGCCCTACGAGCAGTACTTC. Together with reference TRBV19 and TRBJ2-7, the CDR3 gives the full variable domain: DGGITQSPKYLFRKEGQNVTLSCEQNLNHDAMYWYRQDPGQGLRLIYYSQIVNDFQKGDIAEGYSVSREKKESFPLTVTSAQKNPTAFYLCASSAGLAAPYEQYFGPGTRLTVT.

In nucleotides, the CDR3 is TGTGCCATCAGTGACGGGGGGCCCACAGATACGCAGTATTTT. It yields the protein CAISDGGPTDTQYF. This chain connects TRBV10-3 to TRBJ2-3, with D perhaps matching TRBD2 (7 bases). V lost 3 bases and J 2 bases, leaving 9 bases between the germline ends. Germline V lookup: CDR1 ENHRY, CDR2 SYGVKD. There are 14 residues in the CDR3.

The chain carries TRBV5-1 and TRBJ2-2; the D is unclear. The CDR3 is 14 amino acids. Per germline, CDR1 SGHRS and CDR2 YFSETQ. The V end lost 0 bases, the J end lost 3 bases, and 6 bases lay between the germline ends. The CDR3 DNA is TGCGCCAGCAGCTTGGAATATGACACCGGGGAGCTGTTTTTT. Protein: CASSLEYDTGELFF.

With respect to this clone: Other DNA sequences of this sample code for an identical CDR3. The chain carries TRBV7-9 and TRBJ2-7; D tentatively fits TRBD1 or TRBD2 (5 bases each). Trimming took 1 base from V and 2 from J, leaving 9 bases between them. Per the germline V gene, CDR1 is SEHNR and CDR2 is FQNEAQ (reference sequence). The CDR3 sequence is 14 residues long. In nucleotides, the CDR3 is TGTGCCAGCAGCTTAGGTGGGGGACCCTACGAGCAGTACTTC. The encoded protein is CASSLGGGPYEQYF.

This clone was observed a few times. The chain carries TRBV10-2 and TRBJ1-2; perhaps TRBD1 as D (6 bases). V was cut by 7 bases and J by 4 bases, with 13 bases left in between. Germline V lookup: CDR1 WSHSY, CDR2 SAAADI. The length of the CDR3 is 13 residues. CDR3 region: CASTLDRIYGYTF. The CDR3 nucleotides read TGCGCCAGCACCCTTGACAGGATCTATGGCTACACCTTC.

In its sample, this clone was seen a few times. V gene TRBV27 combines with J gene TRBJ2-2, with D perhaps TRBD1 (5 bases). Trimming removed 4 bases from V and 1 base from J, with 10 bases in between. Germline V CDR1 and CDR2: MNHEY, SMNVEV (reference sequence). This CDR3 has 15 residues. CDR3 nucleotides: TGTGCCAGCAGTTCGACAGTCCTGAACACCGGGGAGCTGTTTTTT. Protein: CASSSTVLNTGELFF.

The chain employs TRBV7-9 and TRBJ2-3; D is tentatively TRBD1 or TRBD2 (5 bases each). V lost 4 bases, J lost 1 base, and 12 bases lay in between. The CDR3 extends over 15 amino acids. CDR1 and CDR2 from the germline V gene are SEHNR and FQNEAQ (reference sequence). The CDR3 loop reads CASSWWGTGTDTQYF. CDR3 sequence (DNA): TGTGCCAGCAGCTGGTGGGGGACGGGCACAGATACGCAGTATTTT.

This sequence joins TRBV6-5 and TRBJ2-1; 10 bases are a match to TRBD1. The trim removed 0 bases at V and 8 bases at J, leaving 4 bases unmatched. The CDR3 length is 15 residues. Per germline, CDR1 MNHEY and CDR2 SVGAGI. The CDR3 DNA is TGTGCCAGCAGTTACTCCTGGGACAGGGGAGATGAGCAGTTCTTC. This sequence encodes CASSYSWDRGDEQFF.

The V call is TRBV7-9, the J call TRBJ1-3; 9 bases align to TRBD1. The CDR3 is 16 amino acids. The V and J ends lost 3 bases and 0 bases, in that order; junction bases with no gene match: 3. CDR1 is SEHNR, CDR2 FQNEAQ, per germline (reference sequence). The CDR3 coding sequence is TGTGCCAGCAGCTTTGGGACAGGGATCTCTGGAAACACCATATATTTT. Translating it yields CASSFGTGISGNTIYF.

The chain carries TRBV11-3 and TRBJ1-1; D uncertain. This CDR3 spans 14 amino acids. Looked up from germline, CDR1 is SGHNT and CDR2 is YENEEA. V was cut by 4 bases and J by 1 base, with 10 bases left in between. The CDR3 DNA follows: TGTGCCAGCAGCTCAGGTTGGGGGAACACTGAAGCTTTCTTT. The encoded protein is CASSSGWGNTEAFF.

This clone came up once. The V and J genes are TRBV5-6 and TRBJ2-7; possibly TRBD2 for D (6 bases). This CDR3 is built from 17 residues. The germline V gene has CDR1 SGHDT and CDR2 YYEEEE. V lost 4 bases, J lost 2 bases, and 22 bases lay in between. DNA of the CDR3: TGTGCCAGCAGCCTGGAGGGCGTGGGCAGGGTTGCCTACGAGCAGTACTTC. This codes for CASSLEGVGRVAYEQYF.

This chain links TRBV30 with TRBJ1-1; D is uncertain. The CDR3 has 12 residues. Germline-derived CDR1 and CDR2 are GTSNPN and SVGIG (reference sequence). Trimming removed 3 bases at V and 1 base at J, with 6 bases between. CDR3: CAWSMRNTEAFF. The CDR3 bases are TGTGCCTGGAGCATGCGGAACACTGAAGCTTTCTTT.

The genes are TRBV7-9 and TRBJ2-2; D is undetermined. V lost 0 bases and J lost 0, with 8 bases in between. CDR3 size: 16 residues. Germline CDR1 SEHNR, CDR2 FQNEAQ (reference sequence). CDR3 bases: TGTGCCAGCAGCTTAGCGCTTGCCTCGAACACCGGGGAGCTGTTTTTT. The encoded protein is CASSLALASNTGELFF.

The chain recombines TRBV14 with TRBJ2-3, with 8 bases matching TRBD2. Trimming took 5 bases from V and 2 from J; bases not matched to a gene: 9. This CDR3 is 16 amino acids long. The V gene's germline CDR1 is SGHDN and CDR2 FVKESK. The CDR3 protein is CASSSRAGAPTDTQYF. CDR3 nucleotide sequence: TGTGCCAGCAGCTCGAGAGCGGGGGCTCCCACAGATACGCAGTATTTT.

V usage is TRBV29-1 and J usage is TRBJ2-7; 15 bases fit TRBD2. Germline trimming cut 5 bases from V and 0 bases from J; bases unmatched to any gene: 8. The CDR3 has 17 residues. The germline gives CDR1 SQVTM, CDR2 ANQGSEA. The chain's CDR3 is CSVSGLAGGLSSYEQYF. Here the CDR3 DNA reads TGCAGCGTTTCGGGACTAGCGGGGGGCCTAAGCTCCTACGAGCAGTACTTC.

V is TRBV6-6 and J is TRBJ1-5; 9 nucleotides agree with TRBD1. The V gene's germline CDR1 is MNHNY and CDR2 SVGAGI (reference sequence). The CDR3 runs to 15 residues. The ends lost 2 bases at V and 2 bases at J; junction bases unmatched: 1. The CDR3 loop reads CASSYRTGGNQPQHF. Here the CDR3 DNA reads TGTGCCAGCAGTTACCGGACAGGGGGCAATCAGCCCCAGCATTTT.

The chain employs TRBV6-6 and TRBJ1-2; tentative D call: TRBD1 (5 bases). V dropped 7 bases and J dropped 7 bases, with 16 bases sitting between them. There are 13 residues in the CDR3. Per the germline V gene, CDR1 is MNHNY and CDR2 is SVGAGI (reference sequence). For the CDR3, the DNA is TGTGCCAGCACCACCCGGGGGTCGGGTGGCTACACCTTC. Translation gives CASTTRGSGGYTF.

The sample holds a few counts of this clone. This sequence joins TRBV15 and TRBJ1-5; perhaps TRBD1 as D (5 bases). Trimming took off 0 bases at V and 6 bases at J, with 30 bases between the two ends. The CDR3 is 21 amino acids. Germline CDR1 is LNHNV and CDR2 is YYDKDF (reference sequence). The CDR3 protein is CATSRDWGVDIWNRRVQPQHF. The CDR3 bases are TGTGCCACCAGCAGAGATTGGGGGGTAGACATCTGGAATCGGAGGGTTCAGCCCCAGCATTTT.

The rearrangement joins TRBV6-6 to TRBJ2-5; D ambiguous. CDR3 length equals 12 residues. Germline V gives CDR1 MNHNY, CDR2 SVGAGI (reference sequence). V lost 2 bases, J lost 4 bases, and 5 bases lay in between. Here the CDR3 DNA reads TGTGCCAGCAGTTACCCGGGAGAGACCCAGTACTTC. Its translation: CASSYPGETQYF.

The chain uses TRBV5-1 and TRBJ2-2; D possibly corresponds to TRBD2 (6 bases). This CDR3 spans 17 amino acids. Germline V gene sequence: CDR1 SGHRS, CDR2 YFSETQ. V lost 0 bases and J lost 5, with 17 bases in between. CDR3 coding DNA: TGCGCCAGCAGCTTGGAACTAGCCGGTGAAGGTACCGGGGAGCTGTTTTTT. Protein sequence: CASSLELAGEGTGELFF.

CDR3 nucleotides: TGTGCCAGCAGCTATGCAGCGAACACCGGGGAGCTGTTTTTT. Translating gives CASSYAANTGELFF. The chain joins TRBV7-9 to TRBJ2-2; D not resolved. The CDR3 sequence is 14 residues long. With 4 bases removed from V and 0 bases from J, the gap between germline ends came to 6 bases. Germline CDR1 and CDR2: SEHNR and FQNEAQ (reference sequence).

The chain combines TRBV29-1 with TRBJ1-1; D call uncertain. CDR1 SQVTM and CDR2 ANQGSEA come from the germline V gene. The CDR3 contains 12 residues. CDR3 nucleotide sequence: TGCAGAGTAGATAGAGTCGGTCCCGAAGCTTTCTTT. Amino acid sequence: CRVDRVGPEAFF.